This TCR beta chain comes out of a study of T cell responses to AZD1222 COVID-19 vaccine. To note about this clone: Its antigen is not identified.

Here immunoSEQ multiplex PCR was the method, and the copy in TCRdb shows in-frame clones only, minus some. This sample has about 150,000 clones, with approximately 92% found just once. Findings and caveats of the study: Reports indicate that nearly half of spike-specific TCRs are directed at unmutated variant regions. Most donors were white British, females outnumbered males, and clonal diversity was possibly underestimated.

J was trimmed by 5 bases and V by 3 bases; bases with no gene match: 4. The CDR3 is 14 amino acids. The germline CDR1 and CDR2 sequences are MNHEY and SMNVEV (reference sequence). The receptor was isolated from an adult in good health. Source: peripheral blood, taken on day 0 of AZD1222 vaccination. The gene calls are TRBV27 and TRBJ2-5; 9 nucleotides line up with TRBD2. CDR3: CASSFSSGMETQYF. In nucleotides, the CDR3 is TGTGCCAGCAGTTTCTCTAGCGGGATGGAGACCCAGTACTTC.